This TCR beta chain is drawn from a study of T cells expressing NK-cell markers (dated by TCRdb to the early 2020s). For the study in its entirety: TCR beta-chain repertoires were profiled in sorted CD3+CD56+NKG2C+, CD3+CD56+NKG2C- and CD3+CD56-NKG2C+ T-cell subsets from fewer than 10 donors. Seven of the eight sequenced donors were HCMV-seropositive and one was HCMV-seronegative. The eight sequenced donors were randomly selected healthy volunteers, three men and five women. Illumina HiSeq 2000/2500, MiSeq or NextSeq was used to sequence libraries as 2 x 150 bp reads.

The instrument was an Illumina HiSeq 2000. TCR beta cDNA libraries were made by 5'RACE template switching that added a universal primer site and unique molecular identifiers. cDNA synthesis was primed from the TCR beta constant segment, followed by two successive PCR amplification steps. Regarding the original processing steps: MIGEC was used to demultiplex reads and group the reads by UMI, and MiTCR was used to assemble and quantify clonotypes. To remove erroneous sequences, TCR cDNA sequences were retained only when supported by two or more reads. The tcR package was used for downstream repertoire analysis, and clonotypes were matched between fractions using CDR3 nucleotide sequence together with V segment. VDJmatch was used to annotate antigen specificity against VDJdb, with one amino acid substitution allowed in CDR3. TCRdb reprocessed the reads, reporting each CDR3 protein sequence once and no DNA. The V and J calls reflect TCRdb's pipeline rather than the authors' work. The table for this sample shows fewer than 400,000 distinct CDR3 sequences. Together, the top ten hold 5% to 5.5% of the sample.

Concerning this clonotype: The antigen this receptor binds is unknown.

HCMV serostatus was determined by detecting HCMV-specific IgG in serum with a commercial ELISA kit. Peripheral blood mononuclear cells were isolated from blood by Ficoll density gradient centrifugation. The germline V gene specifies KGHDR as CDR1 and SFDVKD as CDR2. Spanning cysteine to phenylalanine, the CDR3 consists of 19 amino acids. No nucleotide data were recorded. Results the study describes overall, beyond this receptor: Those dominant clonotypes were again the most abundant among CD3+CD56-NKG2C+ cells in a handful of donors, at roughly 25-65%. It remained unclear whether the expanded NKG2C-expressing T cell clones were specific for HCMV antigens. In 5 to 7 donors, the dominant CD3+CD56+NKG2C+ clonotypes ranked among the top 10 CD8+ clonotypes, making up roughly 1.0-8% of CD8+ T cells.

The sequence links TRBV24-1 to TRBJ2-5; TCRdb gives TRBD1 as the D gene, but with no DNA this cannot be confirmed. The receptor was derived from a man aged 18 to 69 in good health. Sequenced material: blood T cells: a sorted CD56 or NKG2C T cell subset, CD4+ or CD8+ T cells, or bulk PBMC T cells (not recorded which). This receptor has the CDR3 CATSDSPGEVFLNPETQYF.